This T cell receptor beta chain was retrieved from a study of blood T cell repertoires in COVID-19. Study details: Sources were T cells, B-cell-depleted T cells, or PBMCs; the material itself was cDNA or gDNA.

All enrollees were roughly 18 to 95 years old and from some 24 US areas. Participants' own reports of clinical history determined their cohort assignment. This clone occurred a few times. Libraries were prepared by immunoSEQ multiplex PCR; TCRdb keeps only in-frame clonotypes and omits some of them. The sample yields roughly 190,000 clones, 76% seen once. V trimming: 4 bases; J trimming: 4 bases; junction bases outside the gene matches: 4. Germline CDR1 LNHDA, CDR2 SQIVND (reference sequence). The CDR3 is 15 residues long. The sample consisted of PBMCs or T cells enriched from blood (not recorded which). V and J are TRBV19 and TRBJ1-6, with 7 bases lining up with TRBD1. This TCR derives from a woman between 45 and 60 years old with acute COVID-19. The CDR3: CASSKGQPYNSPLHF. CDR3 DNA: TGTGCCAGTAGTAAGGGACAGCCGTATAATTCACCCCTCCACTTT.